This section outlines one TCR beta chain sequence together with its context. Its antigen is not identified. Germline-derived CDR1 and CDR2 are SGHDT and YYEEEE. The CDR3 loop spans 15 amino acids. V dropped 4 bases and J dropped 1 base, with 11 bases sitting between them. The source of the sample is a study of cytomegalovirus exposure and HLA in healthy donors. PCR employed 60 Vbeta and 13 Jbeta primers. Sequencing was performed with immunoSEQ multiplex PCR; in TCRdb, only in-frame clones are kept and a portion is missing. This sample has about 110,000 clones, with 65% to 75% found just once. Notes on the study in general: Per published accounts, TCR beta sequences correctly predicted the HLA-A and HLA-B alleles of most subjects. Confirmation was obtained in vitro that a few CMV-associated chains are specific for CMV antigens. The likely explanation for a cluster of highly shared sequence variants was sequencing artifact. According to a later analysis, donors in an Asian-associated ancestry cluster reportedly had fewer N-insertions than the roughly 670-donor mean.

The sample comprised PBMCs. The receptor comes from a man aged 35 to 55 in good health and CMV-seropositive. This chain links TRBV5-6 with TRBJ1-4; no reliable D call. The CDR3 loop is CASSPGGVTNEKLFF. In DNA form, the CDR3 reads TGTGCCAGCAGCCCGGGCGGGGTAACTAATGAAAAACTGTTTTTT. Based on the CDR3 plus reference TRBV5-6 and TRBJ1-4, the full variable domain is DAGVTQSPTHLIKTRGQQVTLRCSPKSGHDTVSWYQQALGQGPQFIFQYYEEEERQRGNFPDRFSGHQFPNYSSELNVNALLLGDSALYLCASSPGGVTNEKLFFGSGTQLSVL.